The source of this TCR beta chain is a study of radiotherapy plus CTLA-4 blockade in lung cancer. As for the study in general: Under 20% of patients responded objectively, and roughly 30% achieved disease control. Study-level findings and limits: The study found tumor-derived TCR clones expanded in blood after radiotherapy plus ipilimumab.

This clone showed up just once. Its specificity is not known. Receiving focal radiation plus CTLA-4 blockade with ipilimumab were patients who had chemo-refractory metastatic non-small-cell lung cancer. The table came from immunoSEQ multiplex PCR; TCRdb's copy has only in-frame clones and leaves some out. The data hold approximately 77,000 clones, with 60% to 85% observed a single time. The sequence was collected from a human donor with non-small cell lung cancer whose response to radiotherapy plus ipilimumab could not be evaluated. Some clones in this sample may be carry-over from other donors' samples. Sample: peripheral blood, taken from a patient treated with radiotherapy plus ipilimumab.

The CDR3 DNA sequence: TGTGCCAGCAGCTTAGGGGGGCACAATATGAACACTGAAGCTTTCTTT. Amino acid sequence: CASSLGGHNMNTEAFF. This chain connects TRBV7-6 to TRBJ1-1, with D possibly TRBD1 on 6 matching bases. Germline-derived CDR1 and CDR2 are SGHVS and FNYEAQ. Trimming pared 1 base from V and 0 bases from J, leaving 12 bases between. The CDR3 is 16 amino acids.